This T cell receptor (beta chain) was found in a study of esophageal squamous cell carcinoma under preoperative chemotherapy. Study-level background: Both tumor-infiltrating lymphocytes and peripheral blood T cells were profiled.

The time point was: before preoperative PTX-NDP chemotherapy. From the PCR reads, TCRdb called clonotypes with MiXCR, one entry per CDR3 protein. In the table there are roughly 16,000 distinct CDR3 sequences, 48% of which are singletons. Points on this clonotype: One end of the junction does not line up with germline, which may come from a read error.

The CDR3 has 15 amino acids. In germline, CDR1 is MNHNS, CDR2 SASEGT. The J gene is TRBJ2-3, the V gene TRBV6-1, with 7 bases matching TRBD2. Collection took place from a patient given preoperative chemotherapy. The TCR comes from a human donor with esophageal squamous cell carcinoma. The donor label of this sample is uncertain. Here the CDR3 reads CASSLKGGVQETQYF. The CDR3 nucleotides read TGTGCCAGCAGCCTGAAGGGAGGGGTACAAGAGACCCAGTACTTT.